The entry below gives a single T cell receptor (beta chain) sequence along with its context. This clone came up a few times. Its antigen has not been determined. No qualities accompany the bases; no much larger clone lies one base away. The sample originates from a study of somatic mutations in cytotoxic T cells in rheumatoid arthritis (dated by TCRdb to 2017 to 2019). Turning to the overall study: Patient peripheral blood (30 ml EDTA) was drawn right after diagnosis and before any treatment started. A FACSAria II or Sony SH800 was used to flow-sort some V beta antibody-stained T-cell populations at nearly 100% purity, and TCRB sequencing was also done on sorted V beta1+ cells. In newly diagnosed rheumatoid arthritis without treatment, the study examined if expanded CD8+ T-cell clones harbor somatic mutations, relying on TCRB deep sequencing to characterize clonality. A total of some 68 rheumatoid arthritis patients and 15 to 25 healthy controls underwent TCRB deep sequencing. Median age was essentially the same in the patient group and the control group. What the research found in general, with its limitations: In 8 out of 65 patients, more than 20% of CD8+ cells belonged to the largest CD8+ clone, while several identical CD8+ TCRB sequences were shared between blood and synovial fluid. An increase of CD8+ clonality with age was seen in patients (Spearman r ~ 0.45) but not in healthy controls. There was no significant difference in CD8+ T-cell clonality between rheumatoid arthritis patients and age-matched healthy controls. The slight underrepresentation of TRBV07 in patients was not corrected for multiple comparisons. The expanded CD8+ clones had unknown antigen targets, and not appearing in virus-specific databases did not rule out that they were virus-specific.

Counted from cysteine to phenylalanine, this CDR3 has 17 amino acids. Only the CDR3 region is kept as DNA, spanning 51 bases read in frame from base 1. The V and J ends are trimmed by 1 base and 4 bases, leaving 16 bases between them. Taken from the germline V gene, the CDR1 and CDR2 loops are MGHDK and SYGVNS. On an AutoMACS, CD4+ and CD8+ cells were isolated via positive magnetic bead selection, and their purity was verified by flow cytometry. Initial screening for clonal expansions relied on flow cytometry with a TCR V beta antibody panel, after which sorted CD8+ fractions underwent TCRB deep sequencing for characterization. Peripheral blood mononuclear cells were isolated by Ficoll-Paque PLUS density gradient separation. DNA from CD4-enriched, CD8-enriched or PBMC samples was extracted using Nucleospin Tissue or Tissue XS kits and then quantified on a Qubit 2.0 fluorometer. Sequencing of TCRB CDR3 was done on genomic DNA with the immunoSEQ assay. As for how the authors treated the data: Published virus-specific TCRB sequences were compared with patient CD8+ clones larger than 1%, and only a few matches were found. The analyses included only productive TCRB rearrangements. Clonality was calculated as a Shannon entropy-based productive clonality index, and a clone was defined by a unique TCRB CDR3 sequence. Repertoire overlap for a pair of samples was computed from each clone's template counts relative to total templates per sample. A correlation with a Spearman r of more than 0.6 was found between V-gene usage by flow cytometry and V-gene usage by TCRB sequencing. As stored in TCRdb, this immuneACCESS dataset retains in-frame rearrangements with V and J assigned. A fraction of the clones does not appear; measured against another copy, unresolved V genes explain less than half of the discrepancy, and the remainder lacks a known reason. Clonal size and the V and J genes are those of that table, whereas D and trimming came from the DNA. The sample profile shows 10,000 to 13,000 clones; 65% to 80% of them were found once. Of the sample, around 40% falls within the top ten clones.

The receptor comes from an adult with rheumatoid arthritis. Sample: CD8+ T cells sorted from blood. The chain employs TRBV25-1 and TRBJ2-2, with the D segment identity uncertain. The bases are TGTGCCAGCAGTGAATCAGACTTACCCCTAGGCACCGGGGAGCTGTTTTTT. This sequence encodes CASSESDLPLGTGELFF. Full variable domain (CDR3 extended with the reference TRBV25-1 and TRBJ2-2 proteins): EADIYQTPRYLVIGTGKKITLECSQTMGHDKMYWYQQDPGMELHLIHYSYGVNSTEKGDLSSESTVSRIRTEHFPLTLESARPSHTSQYLCASSESDLPLGTGELFFGEGSRLTVL.